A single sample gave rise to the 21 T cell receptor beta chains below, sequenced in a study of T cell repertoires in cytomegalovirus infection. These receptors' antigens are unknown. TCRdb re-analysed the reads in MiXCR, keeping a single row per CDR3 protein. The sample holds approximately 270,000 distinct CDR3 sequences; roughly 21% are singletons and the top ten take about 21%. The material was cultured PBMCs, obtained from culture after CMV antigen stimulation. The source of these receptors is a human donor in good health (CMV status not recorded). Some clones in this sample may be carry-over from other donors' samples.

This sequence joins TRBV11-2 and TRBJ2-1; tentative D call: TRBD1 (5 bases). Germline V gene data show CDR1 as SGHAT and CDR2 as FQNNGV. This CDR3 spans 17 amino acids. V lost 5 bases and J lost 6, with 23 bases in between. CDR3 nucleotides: TGTGCCAGCAGCGCCCACCGTGAGACAGTGCTGATCAATGAGCAGTTCTTC. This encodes CASSAHRETVLINEQFF.

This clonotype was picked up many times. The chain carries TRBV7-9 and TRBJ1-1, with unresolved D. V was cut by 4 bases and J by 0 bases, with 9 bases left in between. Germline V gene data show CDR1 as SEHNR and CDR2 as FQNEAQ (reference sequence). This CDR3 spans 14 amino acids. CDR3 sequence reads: CASSSEQMNTEAFF. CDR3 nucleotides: TGTGCCAGCAGCTCTGAACAAATGAACACTGAAGCTTTCTTT.

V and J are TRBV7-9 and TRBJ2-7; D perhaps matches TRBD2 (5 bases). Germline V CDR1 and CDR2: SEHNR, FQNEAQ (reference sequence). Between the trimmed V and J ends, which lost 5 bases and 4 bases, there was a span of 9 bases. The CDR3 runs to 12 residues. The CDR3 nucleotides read TGTGCCAGCAGCCGAGGGTCGTACGAGCAGTACGTC. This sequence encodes CASSRGSYEQYV.

CDR3 loop: CASSYLAGHNQPQHF. The CDR3 DNA sequence: TGTGCCAGCAGTTATCTCGCAGGGCACAATCAGCCCCAGCATTTT. The genes are TRBV6-2 or TRBV6-3 and TRBJ1-5; D perhaps matches TRBD1 (5 bases). Germline V gene lookup returns CDR1 MNHEY and CDR2 SVGEGT. V lost 3 bases, J lost 3 bases, and 12 bases lay in between. This CDR3 spans 15 amino acids.

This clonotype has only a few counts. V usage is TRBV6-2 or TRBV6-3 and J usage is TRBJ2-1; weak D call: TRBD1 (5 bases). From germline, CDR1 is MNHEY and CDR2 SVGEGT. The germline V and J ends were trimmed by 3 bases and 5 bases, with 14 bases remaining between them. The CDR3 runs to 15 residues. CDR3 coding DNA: TGTGCCAGCAGTTATAGGCAGGGCAGGAACAATGAGCAGTTCTTC. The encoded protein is CASSYRQGRNNEQFF.

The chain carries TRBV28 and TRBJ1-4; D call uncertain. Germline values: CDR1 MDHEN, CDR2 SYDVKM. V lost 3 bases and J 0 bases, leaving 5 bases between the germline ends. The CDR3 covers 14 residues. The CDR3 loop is CASSFQTTNEKLFF. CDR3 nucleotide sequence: TGTGCCAGCAGTTTCCAGACAACTAATGAAAAACTGTTTTTT.

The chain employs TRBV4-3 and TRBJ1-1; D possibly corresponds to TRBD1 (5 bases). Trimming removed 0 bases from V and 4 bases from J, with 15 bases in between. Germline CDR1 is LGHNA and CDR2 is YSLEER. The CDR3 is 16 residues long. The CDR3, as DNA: TGCGCCAGCAGCCAAGACTCCGGAGGGGCGGCCACTGAAGCTTTCTTT. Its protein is CASSQDSGGAATEAFF.

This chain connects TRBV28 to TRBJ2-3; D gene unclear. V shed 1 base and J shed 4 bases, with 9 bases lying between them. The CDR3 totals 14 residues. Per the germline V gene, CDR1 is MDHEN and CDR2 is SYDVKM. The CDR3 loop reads CASSLSPQSDTQYF. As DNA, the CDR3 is TGTGCCAGCAGTTTATCCCCACAGTCAGATACGCAGTATTTT.

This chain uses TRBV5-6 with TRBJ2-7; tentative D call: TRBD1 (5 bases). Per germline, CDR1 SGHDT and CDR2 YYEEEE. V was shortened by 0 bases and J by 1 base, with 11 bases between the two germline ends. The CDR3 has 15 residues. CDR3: CASSLGGPGSYEQYF. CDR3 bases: TGTGCCAGCAGCTTGGGAGGTCCAGGGTCCTACGAGCAGTACTTC.

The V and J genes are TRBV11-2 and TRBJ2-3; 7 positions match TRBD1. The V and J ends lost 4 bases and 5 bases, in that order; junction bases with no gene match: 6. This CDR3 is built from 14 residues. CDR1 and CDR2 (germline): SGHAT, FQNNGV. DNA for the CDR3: TGTGCCAGCAGCTCAGACAGGGTTGAAGATACGCAGTATTTT. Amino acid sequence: CASSSDRVEDTQYF.

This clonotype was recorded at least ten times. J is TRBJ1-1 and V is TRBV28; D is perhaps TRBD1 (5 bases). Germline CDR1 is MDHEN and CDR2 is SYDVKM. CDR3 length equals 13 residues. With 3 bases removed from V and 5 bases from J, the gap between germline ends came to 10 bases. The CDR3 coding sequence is TGTGCCAGCAGTTTGACAGTTCGTACTGAAGCTTTCTTT. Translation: CASSLTVRTEAFF.

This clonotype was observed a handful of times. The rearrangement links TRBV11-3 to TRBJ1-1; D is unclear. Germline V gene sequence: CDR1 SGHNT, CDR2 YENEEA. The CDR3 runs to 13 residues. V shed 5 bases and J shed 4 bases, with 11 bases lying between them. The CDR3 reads CASSPGEFTEAFF. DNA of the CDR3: TGTGCCAGCAGCCCCGGGGAGTTCACTGAAGCTTTCTTT.

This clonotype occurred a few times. DNA for the CDR3: TGTGCCAGCAGCTTAGCGGCGTATGGAGGGACGCGCACAGATACGCAGTATTTT. It specifies CASSLAAYGGTRTDTQYF. The rearrangement uses TRBV7-2 and TRBJ2-3; D is perhaps TRBD2 (6 bases). V lost 0 bases, J lost 1 base, and 17 bases lay in between. The CDR3 totals 18 residues. In germline, CDR1 is SGHTA, CDR2 FQGNSA.

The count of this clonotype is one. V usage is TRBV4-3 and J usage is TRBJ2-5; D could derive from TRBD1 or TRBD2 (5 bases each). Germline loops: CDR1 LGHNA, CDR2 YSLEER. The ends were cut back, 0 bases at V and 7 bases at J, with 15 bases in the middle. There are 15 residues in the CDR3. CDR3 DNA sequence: TGCGCCAGCAGCCAAGAAAGGGGCGGGCGAGGGACCCAGTACTTC. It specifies CASSQERGGRGTQYF.

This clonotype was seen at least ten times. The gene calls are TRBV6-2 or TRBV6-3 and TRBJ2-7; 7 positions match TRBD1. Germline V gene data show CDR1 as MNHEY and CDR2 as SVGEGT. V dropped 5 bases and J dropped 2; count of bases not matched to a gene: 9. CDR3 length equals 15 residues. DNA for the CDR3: TGTGCCAGCAGTCCAGGTCCGGGACAGACCTACGAGCAGTACTTC. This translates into CASSPGPGQTYEQYF.

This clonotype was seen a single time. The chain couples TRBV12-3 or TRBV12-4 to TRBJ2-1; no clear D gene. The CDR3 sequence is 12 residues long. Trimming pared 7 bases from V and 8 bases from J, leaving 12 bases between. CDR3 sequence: CASTVATDEQFF. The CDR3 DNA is TGTGCCAGCACCGTGGCCACCGATGAGCAGTTCTTC.

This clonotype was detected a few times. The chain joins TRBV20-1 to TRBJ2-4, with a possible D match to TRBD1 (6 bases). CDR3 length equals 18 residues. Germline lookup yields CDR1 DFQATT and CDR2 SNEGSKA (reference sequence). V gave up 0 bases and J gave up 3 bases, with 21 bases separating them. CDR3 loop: CSARDVLSGEKFKNIQYF. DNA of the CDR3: TGCAGTGCTAGAGATGTTCTGTCAGGGGAGAAGTTCAAAAACATTCAGTACTTC.

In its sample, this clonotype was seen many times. The CDR3, as DNA: TGTGCCAGCAGCTTAGGGCCCACGGGTCCTAATCAGCCCCAGCATTTT. This translates into CASSLGPTGPNQPQHF. The V call is TRBV7-9, the J call TRBJ1-5; D gene uncertain. The CDR3 length is 16 residues. V was shortened by 1 base and J by 4 bases, with 14 bases between the two germline ends. Germline CDR1 and CDR2: SEHNR and FQNEAQ (reference sequence).

Written as DNA, the CDR3 is TGTGCCAGCAAGAGGCCCTCGGGCGAGCAGTACTTC. Protein: CASKRPSGEQYF. The chain uses TRBV28 and TRBJ2-7; unclear D gene. Germline-derived CDR1 and CDR2 are MDHEN and SYDVKM. Trimming stripped 7 bases from V and 6 bases from J, with 13 bases between. The CDR3 is made up of 12 amino acids.

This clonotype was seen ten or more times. Written as DNA, the CDR3 is TGTGCCAGCAGTTACATCAGGCTTGGCTACACCTTC. This codes for CASSYIRLGYTF. This chain connects TRBV6-2 or TRBV6-3 to TRBJ1-2; no clear D gene. Germline V gene lookup returns CDR1 MNHEY and CDR2 SVGEGT. The CDR3 loop spans 12 amino acids. V lost 2 bases and J lost 7, with 8 bases in between.

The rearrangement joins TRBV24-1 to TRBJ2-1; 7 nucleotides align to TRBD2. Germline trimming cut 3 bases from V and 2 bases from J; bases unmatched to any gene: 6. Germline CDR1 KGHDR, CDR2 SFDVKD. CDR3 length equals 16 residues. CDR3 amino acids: CATSDPSGGTYNEQFF. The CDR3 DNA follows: TGTGCCACCAGTGATCCCTCGGGGGGTACCTACAATGAGCAGTTCTTC.